This T cell receptor beta chain appears in the sequencing data of a study of identical twins. Study-wide results and limits: Insertions ran lower in abundant cord blood beta clonotypes, though not in memory repertoires.

Germline V gives CDR1 SGHRS, CDR2 YFSETQ. The V gene lost 1 base and the J gene lost 6 bases, with 19 bases spanning the gap. The CDR3 is made up of 17 amino acids. A universal primer site was incorporated via template switching, and the cDNA contained unique molecular identifiers. TCRdb reanalysed the 5' RACE reads using MiXCR and keeps one entry per CDR3 protein. This sample has 650,000 to 800,000 distinct CDR3 sequences, with 8.5% to 9% found just once. This clonotype was seen at least ten times. Antigen: not known. This sample also appeared in a second study, on yellow fever vaccine responses in identical twins.

The source of this sequence is a woman aged 18-29 years in good health. The sample comprised PBMCs. The chain carries TRBV5-1 and TRBJ2-2; possible D gene TRBD2, 6 bases. The CDR3 nucleotides read TGCGCCAGCAGCTTGATTAGATTCCGGGGGAGCGCCGGGGAGCTGTTTTTT. Translated: CASSLIRFRGSAGELFF.